This is a list of T cell receptor beta chains from one sample in a study of beta chain features in type 1 diabetes. This table comes from immunoSEQ multiplex PCR, and its TCRdb copy is limited to in-frame clones, with some not included. The sample carries hundreds of thousands of clones, about 10% recorded once. The sample taken for sequencing was naive CD4+ T cells from blood. The receptors were gathered from a woman aged 18 to 35 in good health. Both conserved end residues are part of each CDR3. D genes are given only for firm matches. Some rows have no size entry. The others give once, few or many, or a class for an expanded clone.

>-|few|TRBJ1-1|TRBV5-1
CASSLGTGDEAFF
TGCGCCAGCAGCTTGGGGACGGGGGACGAAGCTTTCTTT
>TRBD1|-|TRBJ2-4|TRBV25-1
CASSDRGGQGKNIQYF
TGTGCCAGCAGTGATAGGGGGGGACAGGGAAAAAACATTCAGTACTTC
>TRBD1|-|TRBJ2-7|TRBV5-4
CASSPDRQGSYEQYF
TGTGCCAGCAGCCCAGACAGACAGGGGAGCTACGAGCAGTACTTC
>TRBD1|-|TRBJ2-3|TRBV5-1
CASNPTTGASIDTQYF
TGCGCCAGCAACCCGACGACAGGGGCTAGTATTGATACGCAGTATTTT
>TRBD1|few|TRBJ1-5|TRBV2
CASSETGGNQPQHF
TGTGCCAGCAGTGAGACAGGGGGCAATCAGCCCCAGCATTTT
>-|few|TRBJ1-1|TRBV30
CARNRVGTEAFF
TGTGCCCGGAACAGGGTCGGCACTGAAGCTTTCTTT
>-|-|TRBJ1-5|TRBV15
CATSRKDWGDQPQHF
TGTGCCACCAGCAGGAAGGACTGGGGGGATCAGCCCCAGCATTTT
>TRBD1|few|TRBJ1-4|TRBV7-2
CASRLGTGVEKLFF
TGTGCCAGCAGATTGGGGACAGGGGTTGAAAAACTGTTTTTT
>TRBD1|few|TRBJ2-1|TRBV4-1
CASRPVGGRSYNEQFF
TGCGCCAGCAGACCGGTAGGGGGCCGCTCCTACAATGAGCAGTTCTTC
>-|-|TRBJ1-2|TRBV7-2
CASSYRMLSRQDGYTF
TGTGCCAGCAGCTATAGGATGCTGTCCCGACAAGATGGCTACACCTTC
>TRBD1|few|TRBJ1-2|TRBV6-5
CATPGQGDSNYGYTF
TGTGCCACCCCGGGACAGGGCGACTCTAACTATGGCTACACCTTC
>-|-|TRBJ2-7|TRBV27
CASSPPGQSYEQYF
TGTGCCAGCAGCCCTCCGGGACAATCCTACGAGCAGTACTTC
>-|few|TRBJ2-2|TRBV11-2
CASSLEPRGNTGELFF
TGTGCCAGCAGCTTAGAACCCCGGGGAAACACCGGGGAGCTGTTTTTT
>TRBD2|few|TRBJ2-7|TRBV4-2
CASSPWTSGYTYEQYF
TGTGCCAGCAGCCCATGGACTAGCGGATACACCTACGAGCAGTACTTC
>-|-|TRBJ2-7|TRBV10-1
CASRPGTRGDEQYF
TGCGCCAGCAGGCCCGGGACACGAGGCGACGAGCAGTACTTC
>-|-|TRBJ2-1|TRBV5-4
CASSSTDSYNEQFF
TGTGCCAGCAGCTCGACTGACTCCTACAATGAGCAGTTCTTC
>-|-|TRBJ1-1|TRBV9
CASSVAGKGTEAFF
TGTGCCAGCAGCGTAGCAGGGAAGGGGACTGAAGCTTTCTTT
>TRBD2|few|TRBJ2-7|TRBV7-9
CASSSTSGSYEQYF
TGTGCCAGCAGTTCTACTAGCGGCTCCTACGAGCAGTACTTC
>-|-|TRBJ2-1|TRBV18
CASSPNAGLSYNEQFF
TGTGCCAGCTCACCAAACGCAGGACTCTCCTACAATGAGCAGTTCTTC
>TRBD2|few|TRBJ2-5|TRBV6-1
CASSWAGGVQETQYF
TGTGCCAGCAGTTGGGCGGGAGGGGTCCAAGAGACCCAGTACTTC
>-|few|TRBJ1-6|TRBV4-2
CASRKRREGWDNSPLHF
TGTGCCAGCAGGAAGAGGCGGGAGGGCTGGGATAATTCACCCCTCCACTTT
>-|few|TRBJ2-2|TRBV14
CASSQVTSTGELFF
TGTGCCAGCAGCCAAGTCACTAGCACCGGGGAGCTGTTTTTT
>-|-|TRBJ2-7|TRBV7-8
CASSLSIRVYEQYF
TGTGCCAGCAGCTTAAGTATCCGAGTCTACGAGCAGTACTTC
>TRBD1|-|TRBJ2-7|TRBV30
CAFVPGQGADEQYF
TGTGCCTTCGTACCGGGACAGGGGGCCGACGAGCAGTACTTC
>TRBD1|-|TRBJ1-2|TRBV6-5
CASRRTGGGYGYTF
TGTGCCAGCAGGCGAACAGGGGGCGGTTATGGCTACACCTTC
>TRBD1|few|TRBJ1-5|TRBV7-9
CASSGGQGQNQPQHF
TGTGCCAGCAGTGGGGGACAGGGGCAAAATCAGCCCCAGCATTTT
>TRBD2|few|TRBJ2-5|TRBV10-3
CAISGQPAGETQYF
TGTGCCATCAGTGGACAGCCAGCGGGGGAGACCCAGTACTTC
>-|few|TRBJ2-7|TRBV2
CASSGIAVMGEQYF
TGTGCCAGCAGTGGGATAGCGGTGATGGGGGAGCAGTACTTC
>TRBD1|few|TRBJ2-7|TRBV4-1
CASSHPGQRHEQYF
TGCGCCAGCAGCCACCCGGGACAGCGCCACGAGCAGTACTTC
>TRBD2|many|TRBJ2-1|TRBV30
CAWRGVAGVNEQFF
TGTGCCTGGAGAGGGGTAGCGGGAGTAAATGAGCAGTTCTTC
>TRBD1|-|TRBJ1-1|TRBV10-3
CAVQGLDTEAFF
TGTGCCGTACAGGGGTTGGACACTGAAGCTTTCTTT
>TRBD1|few|TRBJ2-7|TRBV2
CASSEAHLAGGYEQYF
TGTGCCAGCAGTGAAGCACACCTAGCAGGGGGATACGAGCAGTACTTC
>-|few|TRBJ2-3|TRBV5-1
CASQDIDTDTQYF
TGCGCCAGCCAGGACATAGACACAGATACGCAGTATTTT
>TRBD1|few|TRBJ1-1|TRBV2
CASRESTGDEAFF
TGTGCCAGCAGGGAATCAACAGGGGACGAAGCTTTCTTT
>TRBD1|many|TRBJ2-3|TRBV4-1
CASSPRTGVTDTQYF
TGCGCCAGCAGCCCAAGGACAGGGGTCACAGATACGCAGTATTTT
>TRBD1|-|TRBJ1-1|TRBV30
CAWSSQQGTPEAFF
TGTGCCTGGAGTTCCCAACAGGGGACCCCTGAAGCTTTCTTT
>TRBD1|few|TRBJ1-5|TRBV30
CALVGQGGNQPQHF
TGTGCTTTGGTGGGACAGGGGGGCAATCAGCCCCAGCATTTT
>TRBD1|-|TRBJ2-1|TRBV11-3
CASSPKGTGRDEQFF
TGTGCCAGCAGCCCAAAGGGGACAGGGAGGGATGAGCAGTTCTTC
>-|-|TRBJ2-7|TRBV15
CATRAAGVGYEQYF
TGTGCCACCAGGGCCGCAGGGGTGGGTTACGAGCAGTACTTC
>-|-|TRBJ2-6|TRBV11-2
CASSRSGANVLTF
TGTGCCAGCAGCCGCTCTGGGGCCAACGTCCTGACTTTC
>-|few|TRBJ2-2|TRBV30
CAWSVNFLAANTGELFF
TGTGCCTGGAGTGTAAATTTTCTGGCAGCGAACACCGGGGAGCTGTTTTTT
>-|few|TRBJ1-6|TRBV9
CASSLMDSPSPLHF
TGTGCCAGCAGCCTCATGGACAGTCCATCACCCCTCCACTTT
>TRBD1|few|TRBJ1-5|TRBV7-2
CASSSGQFNQPQHF
TGTGCCAGCAGCTCGGGACAGTTCAATCAGCCCCAGCATTTT
>-|few|TRBJ2-3|TRBV7-2
CASSWGAAGLSTDTQYF
TGTGCCAGCAGCTGGGGAGCGGCAGGACTTAGCACAGATACGCAGTATTTT
>-|-|TRBJ1-3|TRBV25-1
CASSEWGGTGNTIYF
TGTGCCAGCAGTGAATGGGGGGGCACTGGAAACACCATATATTTT
>-|few|TRBJ2-1|TRBV11-2
CASSPLRGSGSTNEQFF
TGTGCCAGCAGCCCCCTACGGGGGAGCGGATCCACAAATGAGCAGTTCTTC
>TRBD1|-|TRBJ2-2|TRBV5-1
CASRKRGQTGELFF
TGCGCCAGCAGGAAGAGGGGGCAAACCGGGGAGCTGTTTTTT
>-|many|TRBJ2-3|TRBV4-1
CASSRTITDTQYF
TGCGCCAGCAGCCGGACTATCACAGATACGCAGTATTTT
>-|many|TRBJ2-6|TRBV7-2
CASSPGISGANVLTF
TGTGCCAGCAGCCCCGGGATTTCTGGGGCCAACGTCCTGACTTTC
>-|few|TRBJ2-5|TRBV27
CASSLVYPGKVTQYF
TGTGCCAGCAGTTTAGTGTACCCAGGGAAGGTGACCCAGTACTTC
>-|-|TRBJ1-3|TRBV30
CAWIGPGGRGASGNTIYF
TGTGCCTGGATCGGGCCGGGAGGGCGCGGGGCCTCTGGAAACACCATATATTTT
>-|few|TRBJ2-2|TRBV15
CATSWGLTNTGELFF
TGTGCCACCAGCTGGGGACTTACGAACACCGGGGAGCTGTTTTTT